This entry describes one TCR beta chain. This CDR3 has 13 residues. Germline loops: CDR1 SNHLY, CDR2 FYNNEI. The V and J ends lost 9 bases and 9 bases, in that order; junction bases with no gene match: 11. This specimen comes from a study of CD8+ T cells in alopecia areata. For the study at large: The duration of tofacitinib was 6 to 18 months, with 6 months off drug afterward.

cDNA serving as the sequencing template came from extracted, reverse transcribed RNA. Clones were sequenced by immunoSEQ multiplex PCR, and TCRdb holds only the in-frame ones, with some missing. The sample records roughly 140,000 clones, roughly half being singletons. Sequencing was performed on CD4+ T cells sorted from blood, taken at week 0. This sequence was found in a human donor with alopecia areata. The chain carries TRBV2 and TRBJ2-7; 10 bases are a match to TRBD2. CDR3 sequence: CARAWLAGDAQYF. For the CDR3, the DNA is TGTGCCAGGGCCTGGCTAGCGGGAGACGCGCAGTACTTC.